Listed below are T cell receptor beta chains from one sample, sequenced in a study of breast tumors, draining lymph nodes, adjacent tissues. MiXCR, run by TCRdb on the multiplex PCR reads, gives a single entry per CDR3 protein. This sample carries roughly 14,000 distinct CDR3 sequences, roughly 50% of them seen once, and the ten largest clones take roughly 28%. The material sequenced was tumor-adjacent breast tissue. These receptors were collected from a female donor with breast cancer. Some clones in this sample may be carry-over from other donors' samples. Each CDR3 is given with its conserved first and last residue. Fields, in order: J gene, V gene, CDR3 protein.

j_call: TRBJ2-7; v_call: TRBV5-1; cdr3_aa: CASSLSGTDSYEQYF
j_call: TRBJ2-7; v_call: TRBV7-3; cdr3_aa: CASSYSGRPSYEQYF
j_call: TRBJ1-3; v_call: TRBV18; cdr3_aa: CASSPKDGNTIYF
j_call: TRBJ2-7; v_call: TRBV2; cdr3_aa: CASRGTGGTYEQYF
j_call: TRBJ1-3; v_call: TRBV10-3; cdr3_aa: CASSEWTVRTNYGYTIYF
j_call: TRBJ1-1; v_call: TRBV19; cdr3_aa: CASSIYGGTEAFF
j_call: TRBJ1-2; v_call: TRBV19; cdr3_aa: CASSIGRGYGYTF
j_call: TRBJ1-5; v_call: TRBV12-5; cdr3_aa: CASGRDGNSNQPQHF
j_call: TRBJ2-3; v_call: TRBV2; cdr3_aa: CASSESGGARTDTQYF
j_call: TRBJ2-1; v_call: TRBV6-6; cdr3_aa: CASFYICSAMWTSGRNEQFF
j_call: TRBJ2-3; v_call: TRBV2; cdr3_aa: CASIGPGTAGSRDTQYF
j_call: TRBJ1-2; v_call: TRBV29-1; cdr3_aa: CSALGTIPLYGYTF
j_call: TRBJ2-5; v_call: TRBV5-1; cdr3_aa: CASSLPNLDRQRYF
j_call: TRBJ2-2; v_call: TRBV2; cdr3_aa: CASTGIPGELFF
j_call: TRBJ2-3; v_call: TRBV20-1; cdr3_aa: CSARGADVWRLAGGTDTQYF
j_call: TRBJ2-1; v_call: TRBV3-1; cdr3_aa: CASSQAFSGSSSYNEQFF
j_call: TRBJ1-4; v_call: TRBV5-1; cdr3_aa: CASRDPGANEKLFF
j_call: TRBJ1-2; v_call: TRBV11-3; cdr3_aa: CASSLAQVGKIYGYTF
j_call: TRBJ1-1; v_call: TRBV13; cdr3_aa: CASSSSTKGGTEAFF
j_call: TRBJ1-1; v_call: TRBV7-8; cdr3_aa: CASSLASGGTTEAFF
j_call: TRBJ1-6; v_call: TRBV7-2; cdr3_aa: CASSSQPQGLGNSPLHF
j_call: TRBJ1-2; v_call: TRBV3-1; cdr3_aa: CASSQVGQQANYGYPF
j_call: TRBJ2-1; v_call: TRBV28; cdr3_aa: CASSFRGGRACNEQFF
j_call: TRBJ2-3; v_call: TRBV29-1; cdr3_aa: CSVPGVAGGTTDTQYF